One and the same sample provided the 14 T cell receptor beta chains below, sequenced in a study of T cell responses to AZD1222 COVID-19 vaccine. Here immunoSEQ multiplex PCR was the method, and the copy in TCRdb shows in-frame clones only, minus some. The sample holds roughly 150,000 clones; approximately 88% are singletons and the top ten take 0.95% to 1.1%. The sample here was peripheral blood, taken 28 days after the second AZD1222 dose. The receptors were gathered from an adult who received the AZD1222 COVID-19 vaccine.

In nucleotides, the CDR3 is TGTGCCAGCAGTGAAGAGTCCTACCGGGCCAGGCAGGGGACCCAGTACTTC. Amino acids: CASSEESYRARQGTQYF. This chain joins TRBV6-1 and TRBJ2-5, with a possible D match to TRBD1 (5 bases). Between the trimmed V and J ends, which lost 1 base and 7 bases, there was a span of 22 bases. From germline, CDR1 is MNHNS and CDR2 SASEGT. The CDR3 is made up of 17 amino acids.

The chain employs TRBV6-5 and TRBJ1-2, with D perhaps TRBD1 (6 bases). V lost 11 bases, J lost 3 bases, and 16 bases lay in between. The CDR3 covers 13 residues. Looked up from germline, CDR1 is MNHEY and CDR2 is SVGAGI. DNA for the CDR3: TGTGCCGGTGGGGACAACCCCCACTATGGCTACACCTTC. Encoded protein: CAGGDNPHYGYTF.

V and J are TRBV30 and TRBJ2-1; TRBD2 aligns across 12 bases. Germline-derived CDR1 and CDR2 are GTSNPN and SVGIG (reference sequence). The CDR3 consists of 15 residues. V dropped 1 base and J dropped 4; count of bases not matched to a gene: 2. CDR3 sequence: CAWSAGTSGYNEQFF. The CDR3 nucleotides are TGTGCCTGGAGTGCCGGGACTAGCGGGTACAATGAGCAGTTCTTC.

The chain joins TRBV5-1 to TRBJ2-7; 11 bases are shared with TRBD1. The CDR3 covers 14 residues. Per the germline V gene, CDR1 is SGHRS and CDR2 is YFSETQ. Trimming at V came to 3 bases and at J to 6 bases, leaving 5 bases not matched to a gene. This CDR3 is CASSSRTGGGEQYF. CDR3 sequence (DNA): TGCGCCAGCAGCTCGCGGACAGGGGGCGGCGAGCAGTACTTC. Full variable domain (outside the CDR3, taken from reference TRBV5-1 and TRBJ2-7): KAGVTQTPRYLIKTRGQQVTLSCSPISGHRSVSWYQQTPGQGLQFLFEYFSETQRNKGNFPGRFSGRQFSNSRSEMNVSTLELGDSALYLCASSSRTGGGEQYFGPGTRLTVT.

For the CDR3, the DNA is TGTGCCAGTAGCCCGGGAACGGGACTACACTATGGCTACACCTTC. The encoded protein is CASSPGTGLHYGYTF. The V call is TRBV19, the J call TRBJ1-2; perhaps TRBD1 as D (5 bases). CDR3 length: 15 residues. CDR1 is LNHDA, CDR2 SQIVND, per germline (reference sequence). V was trimmed by 6 bases and J by 3 bases, leaving 17 bases between them. The full variable domain, in which reference TRBV19 and TRBJ1-2 provide the parts outside the CDR3, is DGGITQSPKYLFRKEGQNVTLSCEQNLNHDAMYWYRQDPGQGLRLIYYSQIVNDFQKGDIAEGYSVSREKKESFPLTVTSAQKNPTAFYLCASSPGTGLHYGYTFGSGTRLTVV.

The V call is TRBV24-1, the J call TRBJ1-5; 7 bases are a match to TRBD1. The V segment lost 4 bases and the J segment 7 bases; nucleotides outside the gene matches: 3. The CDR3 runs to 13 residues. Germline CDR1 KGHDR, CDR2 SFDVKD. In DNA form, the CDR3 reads TGTGCCACCAGTGACAACAGGGGACAGCCCCAGCATTTT. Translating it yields CATSDNRGQPQHF.

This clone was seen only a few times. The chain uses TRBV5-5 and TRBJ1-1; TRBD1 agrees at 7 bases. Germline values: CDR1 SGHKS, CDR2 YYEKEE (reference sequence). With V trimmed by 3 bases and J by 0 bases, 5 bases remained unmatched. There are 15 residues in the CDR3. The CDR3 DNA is TGTGCCAGCAGCTCTCACAGGGGCCTGAACACTGAAGCTTTCTTT. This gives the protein CASSSHRGLNTEAFF. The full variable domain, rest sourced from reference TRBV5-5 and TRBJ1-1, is DAGVTQSPTHLIKTRGQQVTLRCSPISGHKSVSWYQQVLGQGPQFIFQYYEKEERGRGNFPDRFSARQFPNYSSELNVNALLLGDSALYLCASSSHRGLNTEAFFGQGTRLTVV.

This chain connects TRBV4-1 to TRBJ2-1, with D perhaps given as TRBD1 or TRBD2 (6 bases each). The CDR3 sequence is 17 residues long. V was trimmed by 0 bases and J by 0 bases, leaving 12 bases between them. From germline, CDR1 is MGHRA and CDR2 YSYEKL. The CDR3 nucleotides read TGCGCCAGCAGCCAAGAGGGGGGCGGATTCTCCTACAATGAGCAGTTCTTC. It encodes CASSQEGGGFSYNEQFF.

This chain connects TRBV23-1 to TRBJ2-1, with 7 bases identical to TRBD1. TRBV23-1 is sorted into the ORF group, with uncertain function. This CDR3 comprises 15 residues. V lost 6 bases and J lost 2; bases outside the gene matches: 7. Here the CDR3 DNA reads TGCGCCAGCAGCCCACCAGACAGGGCCTACAATGAGCAGTTCTTC. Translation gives CASSPPDRAYNEQFF.

The CDR3 sequence: CASGLVPYGGISGNTIYF. CDR3 DNA: TGTGCTAGTGGTTTGGTCCCGTATGGGGGAATCTCTGGAAACACCATATATTTT. This sequence joins TRBV12-5 and TRBJ1-3; D might be TRBD1 (5 bases). The CDR3 sequence is 18 residues long. Germline V lookup: CDR1 LGHNT, CDR2 FRNRAP. V lost 0 bases and J lost 0, with 15 bases in between.

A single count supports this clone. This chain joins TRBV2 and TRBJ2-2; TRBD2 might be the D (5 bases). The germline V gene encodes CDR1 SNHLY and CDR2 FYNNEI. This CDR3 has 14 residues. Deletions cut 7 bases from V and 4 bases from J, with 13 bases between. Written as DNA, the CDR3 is TGTGCCAGCAAAAGCGGAATCACCACCGGGGAGCTGTTTTTT. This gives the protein CASKSGITTGELFF.

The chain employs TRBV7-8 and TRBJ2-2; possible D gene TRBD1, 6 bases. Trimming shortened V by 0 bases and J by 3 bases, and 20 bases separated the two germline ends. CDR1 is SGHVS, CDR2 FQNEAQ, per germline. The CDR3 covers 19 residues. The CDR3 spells CASSLALLQDSIYTGELFF. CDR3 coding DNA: TGTGCCAGCAGCTTAGCCCTTCTTCAGGACAGCATATACACCGGGGAGCTGTTTTTT.

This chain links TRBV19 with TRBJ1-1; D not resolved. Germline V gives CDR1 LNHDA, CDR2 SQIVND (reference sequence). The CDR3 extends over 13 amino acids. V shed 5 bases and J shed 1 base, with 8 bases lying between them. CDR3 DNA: TGTGCCAGTAGTCGGGGAGCGAACACTGAAGCTTTCTTT. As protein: CASSRGANTEAFF.

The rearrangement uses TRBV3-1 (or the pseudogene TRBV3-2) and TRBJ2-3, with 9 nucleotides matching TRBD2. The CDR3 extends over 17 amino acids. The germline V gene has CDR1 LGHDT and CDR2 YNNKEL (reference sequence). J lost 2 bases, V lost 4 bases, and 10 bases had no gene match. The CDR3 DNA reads TGTGCCAGCAGCCGGTCGTTAGCGGGGGACCTCACAGATACGCAGTATTTT. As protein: CASSRSLAGDLTDTQYF.